This T cell receptor beta chain was profiled in a study of monozygotic twins with inflammatory bowel disease. Study-wide results and caveats: IBD patients shared fewer clonotypes with other individuals than healthy twins, especially patients with disease activity signs.

Every donor provided one blood sample measuring more than 2 ml. After skipping T cell sorting, the authors isolated total RNA from whole blood. About this clonotype: Its antigen remains unknown.

Researchers used 3500 ng of total RNA for each TCR library. With the 5' RACE reads reprocessed, TCRdb shows one record per CDR3 protein and no DNA. This sample's table reports fewer than 200,000 distinct CDR3 sequences. The CDR3 is 14 amino acids. Germline-derived CDR1 and CDR2 are SGHRS and YFSETQ. The V gene is TRBV5-1, the J gene TRBJ2-5; the TCRdb call, TRBD1, lacks DNA for checking. What was sequenced was blood. The clonotype was recovered from a human donor with ulcerative colitis or Crohn's disease, or a healthy co-twin of an affected twin (not recorded which). CDR3 protein: CASSSTGAGETQYF. Looking up the rest from reference TRBV5-1 and TRBJ2-5 gives the full variable domain: KAGVTQTPRYLIKTRGQQVTLSCSPISGHRSVSWYQQTPGQGLQFLFEYFSETQRNKGNFPGRFSGRQFSNSRSEMNVSTLELGDSALYLCASSSTGAGETQYFGPGTRLLVL.